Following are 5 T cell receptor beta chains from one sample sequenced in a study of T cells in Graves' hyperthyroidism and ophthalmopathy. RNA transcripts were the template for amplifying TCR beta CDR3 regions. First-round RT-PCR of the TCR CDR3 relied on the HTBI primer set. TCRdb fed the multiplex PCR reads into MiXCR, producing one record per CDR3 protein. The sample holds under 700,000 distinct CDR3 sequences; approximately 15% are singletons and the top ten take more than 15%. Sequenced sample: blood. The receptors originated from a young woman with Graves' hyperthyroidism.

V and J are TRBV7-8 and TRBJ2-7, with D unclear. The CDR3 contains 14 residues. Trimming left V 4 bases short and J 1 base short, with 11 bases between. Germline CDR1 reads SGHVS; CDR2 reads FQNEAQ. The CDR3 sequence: CASSSSTRSYEQYF. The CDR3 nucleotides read TGTGCCAGCAGCTCATCCACCCGATCCTACGAGCAGTACTTC.

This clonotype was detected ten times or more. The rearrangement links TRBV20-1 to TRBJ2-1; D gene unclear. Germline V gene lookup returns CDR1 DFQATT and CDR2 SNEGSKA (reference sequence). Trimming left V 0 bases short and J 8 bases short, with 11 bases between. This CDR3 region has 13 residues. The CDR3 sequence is CSARDLSAYEQFF. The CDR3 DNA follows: TGCAGTGCTAGAGATCTGAGCGCCTATGAGCAGTTCTTC.

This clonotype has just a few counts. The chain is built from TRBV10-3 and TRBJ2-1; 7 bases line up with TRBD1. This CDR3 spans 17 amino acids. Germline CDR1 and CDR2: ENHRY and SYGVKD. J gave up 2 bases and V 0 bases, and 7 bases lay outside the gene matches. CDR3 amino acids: CAISESYRGLTYNEQFF. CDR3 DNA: TGTGCCATCAGTGAGTCCTACAGGGGCCTAACCTACAATGAGCAGTTCTTC.

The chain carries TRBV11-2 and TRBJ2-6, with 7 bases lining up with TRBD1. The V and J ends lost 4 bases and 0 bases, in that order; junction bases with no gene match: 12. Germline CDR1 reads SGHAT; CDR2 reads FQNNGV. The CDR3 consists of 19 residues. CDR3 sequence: CASSSIRDSLLSGANVLTF. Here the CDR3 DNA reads TGTGCCAGCAGCTCCATCCGGGACAGCCTGCTCTCTGGGGCCAACGTCCTGACTTTC.

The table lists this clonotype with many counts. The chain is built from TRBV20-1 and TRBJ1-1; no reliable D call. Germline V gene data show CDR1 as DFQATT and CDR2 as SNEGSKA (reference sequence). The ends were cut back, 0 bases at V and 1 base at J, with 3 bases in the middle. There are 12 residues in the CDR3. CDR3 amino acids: CSAREGNTEAFF. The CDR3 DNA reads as TGCAGTGCTAGAGAGGGGAACACTGAAGCTTTCTTT.